The 12 T cell receptor beta chains below come from one sample, sequenced in a study of OX40 agonist ivuxolimab in advanced cancers. Profiling relied on immunoSEQ multiplex PCR, and the TCRdb table lists in-frame clones only, not all of them. The sample yields roughly 45,000 clones, 85% to 90% seen once. Here the sequenced sample was CD4+ or CD8+ T cells sorted from blood, taken in a trial of the OX40 agonist ivuxolimab. Receptors originate from an adult with an advanced solid tumor such as melanoma, head and neck, liver or kidney cancer.

The count of this clone is one. A read error may produce the germline difference seen at one junction end. This chain connects TRBV19 to TRBJ2-6, with 9 nucleotides matching TRBD2. The germline V gene has CDR1 LNHDA and CDR2 SQIVND (reference sequence). The CDR3 contains 16 residues. The CDR3 spells CASRASGNAGANVLTF. The CDR3 coding sequence is TGTGCTAGTAGGGCTAGCGGGAACGCTGGGGCCAACGTCCTGACTTTC.

The chain combines TRBV19 with TRBJ1-5, with 9 bases identical to TRBD1. Germline CDR1 reads LNHDA; CDR2 reads SQIVND (reference sequence). The CDR3 length is 15 residues. The trim removed 8 bases at V and 5 bases at J, leaving 10 bases unmatched. The DNA for the CDR3 is TGTGCCAGTCGCCCCGGGACAGGGAGGGATCAGCCCCAGCATTTT. Amino acids: CASRPGTGRDQPQHF.

This chain connects TRBV5-6 to TRBJ2-5, with D uncertain. V was trimmed by 2 bases and J by 3 bases, leaving 2 bases between them. This CDR3 contains 11 residues. Germline-derived CDR1 and CDR2 are SGHDT and YYEEEE. The DNA for the CDR3 is TGTGCCAGCAGCTTTGAAGAGACCCAGTACTTC. This codes for CASSFEETQYF.

The V and J genes are TRBV11-2 and TRBJ1-1, with D unclear. Trimming took off 3 bases at V and 2 bases at J, with 7 bases between the two ends. Germline CDR1 is SGHAT and CDR2 is FQNNGV. The CDR3 is 13 amino acids. CDR3 amino acids: CASSFNRNTEAFF. CDR3 DNA: TGTGCCAGCAGCTTTAACAGAAACACTGAAGCTTTCTTT.

J is TRBJ2-7 and V is TRBV6-1; the match to TRBD1 covers 11 bases. Germline-derived CDR1 and CDR2 are MNHNS and SASEGT. The CDR3 contains 16 residues. Germline trimming cut 3 bases from V and 4 bases from J; bases unmatched to any gene: 8. The CDR3: CASSDAGQGATYEQYF. The CDR3 DNA reads as TGTGCCAGCAGTGATGCCGGACAGGGGGCAACATACGAGCAGTACTTC.

CDR3 coding DNA: TGTGCCAGCAGCCCACCGGGACTAGCGGGGGGGGAGCAGTTCTTC. Amino acids: CASSPPGLAGGEQFF. The rearrangement uses TRBV7-9 and TRBJ2-1; TRBD2 matches at 16 bases. The J segment lost 10 bases and the V segment lost 5 bases, leaving 5 bases of the junction unmatched. The length of the CDR3 is 15 residues. Looked up from germline, CDR1 is SEHNR and CDR2 is FQNEAQ (reference sequence).

This chain connects TRBV5-1 to TRBJ1-1; tentatively, D is TRBD1 (6 bases). The CDR3 runs 13 residues. Trimming removed 0 bases at V and 11 bases at J, with 14 bases between. CDR1 and CDR2 (germline): SGHRS, YFSETQ. CDR3 DNA: TGCGCCAGCAGCTTGGCAAGGGACACAAGCGCTTTCTTT. This codes for CASSLARDTSAFF.

This chain links TRBV5-1 with TRBJ2-7, with TRBD2 matching 7 bases. The germline CDR1 and CDR2 sequences are SGHRS and YFSETQ. There are 13 residues in the CDR3. With V trimmed by 4 bases and J by 7 bases, 8 bases remained unmatched. This chain's CDR3 is CASSRVGGEEQYF. CDR3 sequence (DNA): TGCGCCAGCAGCCGGGTGGGAGGGGAAGAGCAGTACTTC.

This chain links TRBV7-9 with TRBJ2-1, with D uncertain. The ends were cut back, 1 base at V and 10 bases at J, with 8 bases in the middle. The germline CDR1 and CDR2 sequences are SEHNR and FQNEAQ (reference sequence). The CDR3 is 12 residues long. CDR3 residues: CASSLGALEQFF. CDR3 sequence (DNA): TGTGCCAGCAGCTTAGGGGCCCTCGAGCAGTTCTTC.

V usage is TRBV7-2 and J usage is TRBJ1-2, with 8 bases identical to TRBD1. The junction had 6 bases not matched to a gene; V was cut back by 1 base and J by 5 bases. CDR3 length equals 15 residues. CDR1 is SGHTA, CDR2 FQGNSA, per germline. CDR3 amino acids: CASSLGTGTTYGYTF. The CDR3 bases are TGTGCCAGCAGCTTAGGGACAGGGACAACTTATGGCTACACCTTC.

The chain combines TRBV2 with TRBJ2-5; D ambiguous. CDR3 length: 12 residues. Germline CDR1 SNHLY, CDR2 FYNNEI. With 6 bases removed from V and 1 base from J, the gap between germline ends came to 6 bases. The CDR3 DNA sequence: TGTGCCAGCAGGGTTGTCCAAGAGACCCAGTACTTC. It specifies CASRVVQETQYF. The full variable domain, its missing parts supplied by reference TRBV2 and TRBJ2-5, is EPEVTQTPSHQVTQMGQEVILRCVPISNHLYFYWYRQILGQKVEFLVSFYNNEISEKSEIFDDQFSVERPDGSNFTLKIRSTKLEDSAMYFCASRVVQETQYFGPGTRLLVL.

The chain recombines TRBV4-1 with TRBJ2-7; D is unclear. Germline values: CDR1 MGHRA, CDR2 YSYEKL. The CDR3 is 13 amino acids. The germline V and J ends were trimmed by 1 base and 12 bases, with 16 bases remaining between them. For the CDR3, the DNA is TGCGCCAGCAGCCAAGGAGCAACAACCCGGCGGTACTTC. Its translation: CASSQGATTRRYF.